The 29 T cell receptor beta chains listed next were all sequenced from one sample in a study of T cells in Graves' hyperthyroidism and ophthalmopathy. Amplified TCR beta CDR3 regions came from RNA transcripts. The TCR CDR3 first-round RT-PCR relied on the HTBI primer set. TCRdb called the multiplex PCR reads again in MiXCR, with one record for every CDR3 protein. The profile shows approximately 400,000 distinct CDR3 sequences, 15% to 18% of them singletons. The sequenced sample was blood. The receptors derive from a woman under 30 with Graves' hyperthyroidism.

With respect to this clonotype: One end of the junction is discordant with germline, which a read error may explain. The rearrangement joins TRBV6-1 to TRBJ2-2; TRBD2 might be the D (5 bases). Germline-derived CDR1 and CDR2 are MNHNS and SASEGT. This CDR3 comprises 14 residues. As DNA, the CDR3 is TGTGCCAGCAGTGAAAGCTTTGACACCGGGGAGCTGCTTTTT. As protein: CASSESFDTGELLF.

This clonotype was seen repeatedly, ten times or more. This chain links TRBV29-1 with TRBJ2-7; D perhaps matches TRBD1 (5 bases). Between the trimmed V and J ends, which lost 5 bases and 0 bases, there was a span of 11 bases. Germline V gives CDR1 SQVTM, CDR2 ANQGSEA. The CDR3 has 13 residues. The CDR3 reads CSVRQHTSYEQYF. CDR3 in DNA: TGCAGCGTTCGACAGCACACCTCCTACGAGCAGTACTTC.

Notes on this clonotype: A much larger clone sits a single nucleotide away, making a read error possible. The CDR3, as DNA: TGTGCCAGCAGCGGACAGACTTATGGCAATCAGCCCCAGCATTTT. Translated, it gives CASSGQTYGNQPQHF. The chain has TRBV6-1 and TRBJ1-5; TRBD1 might be the D (6 bases). There are 15 residues in the CDR3. From germline, CDR1 is MNHNS and CDR2 SASEGT. V lost 6 bases to trimming and J lost 2 bases, with 14 bases between them.

This clonotype was counted ten times or more. Here the CDR3 DNA reads TGTGCCAGCACACGCGGGACGGCGGGAATCTACGAGCAGTACTTC. Encoded protein: CASTRGTAGIYEQYF. The chain uses TRBV27 and TRBJ2-7; D perhaps matches TRBD2 (6 bases). The V gene's germline CDR1 is MNHEY and CDR2 SMNVEV (reference sequence). The CDR3 has 15 amino acids. V lost 7 bases and J 3 bases, leaving 19 bases between the germline ends.

This clonotype was seen ten or more times. The chain carries TRBV9 and TRBJ1-1; tentatively, D is TRBD1 (6 bases). V gave up 4 bases and J gave up 4 bases, with 17 bases separating them. The length of the CDR3 is 15 residues. Per germline, CDR1 SGDLS and CDR2 YYNGEE. CDR3 amino acids: CASSLGEQGGTEAFF. The CDR3 DNA sequence: TGTGCCAGCAGCCTAGGGGAACAGGGCGGCACTGAAGCTTTCTTT.

The chain has TRBV19 and TRBJ2-4, with a tentative D call TRBD2 (6 bases). This CDR3 spans 13 amino acids. The V gene lost 5 bases and the J gene lost 3 bases, with 8 bases spanning the gap. The germline V gene encodes CDR1 LNHDA and CDR2 SQIVND (reference sequence). CDR3: CASSASVKNIQYF. The DNA for the CDR3 is TGTGCCAGTAGTGCTAGCGTCAAAAACATTCAGTACTTC.

With respect to this clonotype: This may come from a read error, since a much larger clone is one base off. The chain combines TRBV28 with TRBJ2-1; 7 bases match TRBD2. The CDR3 has 15 amino acids. Trimming removed 4 bases from V and 6 bases from J; junction bases left unmatched: 9. Per the germline V gene, CDR1 is MDHEN and CDR2 is SYDVKM. CDR3: CASSYSGTTSNEQFF. CDR3 DNA: TGTGCCAGCAGTTACTCCGGGACTACAAGCAATGAGCAGTTCTTC.

In this sample, this clonotype turned up many times. DNA for the CDR3: TGCAGTGCTAGACCAACTAGCGGGCCTGTCCTGACTTTC. As protein: CSARPTSGPVLTF. The V call is TRBV20-1, the J call TRBJ2-6; 9 nucleotides align to TRBD2. With V trimmed by 2 bases and J by 13 bases, 6 bases remained unmatched. Looked up from germline, CDR1 is DFQATT and CDR2 is SNEGSKA (reference sequence). There are 13 residues in the CDR3.

At least ten counts were recorded for this clonotype. This rearrangement joins TRBV7-6 to TRBJ2-7; maybe TRBD1 (6 bases). Germline CDR1 reads SGHVS; CDR2 reads FNYEAQ. This CDR3 has 14 amino acids. The V end was cut by 1 base, the J end by 2 bases, with 9 bases between. CDR3: CASSLDWTAYEQYF. The CDR3, as DNA: TGTGCCAGCAGCTTAGACTGGACAGCCTACGAGCAGTACTTC.

The rearrangement links TRBV30 to TRBJ1-2; a possible D gene is TRBD1 (5 bases). Germline V gives CDR1 GTSNPN, CDR2 SVGIG (reference sequence). The CDR3 is made up of 16 amino acids. The V end lost 3 bases, the J end lost 3 bases, and 20 bases lay between the germline ends. The CDR3 sequence: CAWRPGLSRPDYGYTF. The CDR3 DNA follows: TGTGCCTGGAGGCCGGGACTCTCGCGTCCAGACTATGGCTACACCTTC.

As regards this clonotype: Possible read error: a much larger clone is one base away. This chain links TRBV29-1 with TRBJ2-3; 9 bases are shared with TRBD2. Trimming removed 6 bases from V and 11 bases from J; junction bases left unmatched: 15. The CDR3 totals 14 residues. In germline, CDR1 is SQVTM, CDR2 ANQGSEA. In nucleotides, the CDR3 is TGCAGCGTGGCCCGTGGACTAGCGTCTGGGGGGCAGTATTTT. Protein: CSVARGLASGGQYF.

This clonotype was seen more than once but under ten times. This chain uses TRBV29-1 with TRBJ2-4; D may be TRBD2 (6 bases). The CDR3 is made up of 13 amino acids. V lost 4 bases, J lost 0 bases, and 7 bases lay in between. Germline CDR1 and CDR2: SQVTM and ANQGSEA. The CDR3 DNA reads as TGCAGCGTTGGGGGGGTAGCCAAAAACATTCAGTACTTC. Translation gives CSVGGVAKNIQYF.

This clonotype has a count of ten or more. The rearrangement joins TRBV27 to TRBJ2-1, with TRBD1 matching over 10 bases. The CDR3 contains 14 residues. Germline loops: CDR1 MNHEY, CDR2 SMNVEV (reference sequence). The V segment lost 8 bases and the J segment 5 bases; nucleotides outside the gene matches: 6. CDR3 sequence (DNA): TGTGCCAGCGGCCGGACAGGGGGGGACAATGAGCAGTTCTTC. This sequence encodes CASGRTGGDNEQFF.

This clonotype was detected many times. The J gene is TRBJ2-3, the V gene TRBV6-1; D call uncertain. V gave up 6 bases and J gave up 3 bases, with 10 bases separating them. Germline-derived CDR1 and CDR2 are MNHNS and SASEGT. The CDR3 covers 13 residues. The CDR3, as DNA: TGTGCCAGCAGCCCGCGAGAGACAGATACGCAGTATTTT. This sequence encodes CASSPRETDTQYF.

The sample holds many counts of this clonotype. The chain links TRBV3-1 to TRBJ1-2; the D is unclear. This CDR3 region has 12 residues. The V gene's germline CDR1 is LGHDT and CDR2 YNNKEL (reference sequence). Deletions cut 4 bases from V and 8 bases from J, with 11 bases between. CDR3 in amino acids: CASSPAEGGYTF. The CDR3 DNA reads as TGTGCCAGCAGCCCTGCTGAAGGGGGCTACACCTTC. Supplemented by reference TRBV3-1 and TRBJ1-2, the full variable domain reads DTAVSQTPKYLVTQMGNDKSIKCEQNLGHDTMYWYKQDSKKFLKIMFSYNNKELIINETVPNRFSPKSPDKAHLNLHINSLELGDSAVYFCASSPAEGGYTFGSGTRLTVV.

This clonotype showed up just a few times. In nucleotides, the CDR3 is TGTGCCAGCAGCGTTAGTGATTCTAGCACAGATACGCAGTATTTT. Protein sequence: CASSVSDSSTDTQYF. The V gene is TRBV9, the J gene TRBJ2-3; D call uncertain. Trimming stripped 2 bases from V and 0 bases from J, with 10 bases between. Germline values: CDR1 SGDLS, CDR2 YYNGEE. The CDR3 is made up of 15 amino acids.

This clonotype was counted ten times or more. This chain connects TRBV5-1 to TRBJ2-7; 8 nucleotides align to TRBD1. Per germline, CDR1 SGHRS and CDR2 YFSETQ. There are 15 residues in the CDR3. Germline trimming cut 4 bases from V and 2 bases from J; bases unmatched to any gene: 8. Here the CDR3 DNA reads TGCGCCAGCAGCCTGACAGGGGTTCGACCCTACGAGCAGTACTTC. Translating it yields CASSLTGVRPYEQYF.

This clonotype was counted at least ten times. The chain joins TRBV20-1 to TRBJ2-1; D remains unclear. CDR3 length equals 10 residues. The germline gives CDR1 DFQATT, CDR2 SNEGSKA (reference sequence). The V end lost 3 bases, the J end lost 8 bases, and 5 bases lay between the germline ends. CDR3 amino acids: CSARADEQFF. CDR3 nucleotides: TGCAGTGCTAGGGCGGATGAGCAGTTCTTC.

A word on this clonotype: A read error may explain this, as a much larger clone is one base away. The chain recombines TRBV18 with TRBJ2-1, with 7 positions matching TRBD2. The last part of the DNA fits TRBJ2-7 better; the J call may be wrong. Germline V lookup: CDR1 KGHSH, CDR2 LQKENI. There are 15 residues in the CDR3. The CDR3 loop reads CAGSSSGLRYNEQYF. CDR3 DNA: TGTGCCGGATCTTCTAGCGGTCTAAGATACAATGAGCAGTACTTC.

Of note for this clonotype: The junction differs from germline at one of its ends, possibly a read error. V usage is TRBV5-1 and J usage is TRBJ2-6; tentative D call: TRBD1 (6 bases). Germline V lookup: CDR1 SGHRS, CDR2 YFSETQ. This CDR3 has 17 amino acids. Here the CDR3 reads CASSPTFWGPGANVLTF. The CDR3 nucleotides are TGTGCCAGCAGCCCCACGTTCTGGGGGCCTGGGGCCAACGTCCTGACTTTC.

The chain couples TRBV19 to TRBJ2-5, with D possibly being TRBD2 (6 bases). From germline, CDR1 is LNHDA and CDR2 SQIVND (reference sequence). This CDR3 has 14 residues. Trimming left V 5 bases short and J 4 bases short, with 14 bases between. The CDR3 is CASSPRDLRETQYF. CDR3 bases: TGTGCCAGTAGTCCCCGGGACTTAAGAGAGACCCAGTACTTC. Using reference TRBV19 and TRBJ2-5 for the parts outside the CDR3, the full variable domain is DGGITQSPKYLFRKEGQNVTLSCEQNLNHDAMYWYRQDPGQGLRLIYYSQIVNDFQKGDIAEGYSVSREKKESFPLTVTSAQKNPTAFYLCASSPRDLRETQYFGPGTRLLVL.

This clonotype was seen ten or more times. V usage is TRBV6-2 or TRBV6-3 and J usage is TRBJ2-7; 8 bases align to TRBD1. Germline CDR1 MNHEY, CDR2 SVGEGT. V lost 6 bases, J lost 5 bases, and 9 bases stayed unmatched. This CDR3 is built from 14 residues. CDR3 sequence: CASSHGDRINEQYF. The CDR3 region has the DNA TGTGCCAGCAGCCACGGGGACAGGATCAACGAGCAGTACTTC.

This clonotype was seen ten or more times. The chain has TRBV5-5 and TRBJ2-1; 7 bases line up with TRBD2. With 4 bases clipped from V and 2 bases from J, the junction kept 6 bases outside the gene matches. The CDR3 contains 15 residues. From germline, CDR1 is SGHKS and CDR2 YYEKEE (reference sequence). CDR3 loop: CASSVWRGTYNEQFF. In DNA form, the CDR3 reads TGTGCCAGCAGCGTCTGGCGGGGGACCTACAATGAGCAGTTCTTC.

This clonotype was seen only a few times. Germline is not matched at one junction end, which may reflect a read error. The chain recombines TRBV24-1 with TRBJ2-3; no reliable D call. CDR3 length: 15 amino acids. The germline V gene has CDR1 KGHDR and CDR2 SFDVKD. CDR3 DNA: TGTGCCACCAGCGATTTGGGCAGTTTCACAGATACGCAGTATTTT. This gives the protein CATSDLGSFTDTQYF.

This clonotype was counted many times. CDR3 amino acids: CASKFTGGTNEQYF. The CDR3 DNA sequence: TGTGCCAGCAAGTTTACGGGAGGGACGAACGAGCAGTACTTC. The V and J genes are TRBV2 and TRBJ2-7; 8 bases are shared with TRBD2. The germline gives CDR1 SNHLY, CDR2 FYNNEI. This CDR3 comprises 14 residues. Trimming took 7 bases from V and 5 from J; bases not matched to a gene: 10.

This clonotype appeared many times. The chain carries TRBV9 and TRBJ1-1; D is uncertain. CDR3 length equals 15 residues. The V gene's germline CDR1 is SGDLS and CDR2 YYNGEE. V was clipped by 0 bases and J by 6 bases, with 15 bases between them. CDR3: CASSVVPGASSEAFF. DNA for the CDR3: TGTGCCAGCAGCGTAGTCCCAGGAGCCTCTTCTGAAGCTTTCTTT.

There are many counts of this clonotype. The chain carries TRBV12-3 or TRBV12-4 and TRBJ1-1, with a possible D match to TRBD1 (6 bases). The CDR3 sequence is 16 residues long. Trimming cost V 4 bases and J 1 base, with 16 bases left between them. CDR3 nucleotide sequence: TGTGCCAGCAGTTCTCCCGGGGGGCGAGGGAACACTGAAGCTTTCTTT. Translated, it gives CASSSPGGRGNTEAFF.

This clonotype was picked up a small number of times. This sequence joins TRBV5-6 and TRBJ1-1, with D uncertain. Germline CDR1 is SGHDT and CDR2 is YYEEEE. The CDR3 has 14 amino acids. Trimming removed 0 bases at V and 4 bases at J, with 10 bases between. CDR3 nucleotides: TGTGCCAGCAGCTTGGTAGGGCTGGGCACTGAAGCTTTCTTT. This encodes CASSLVGLGTEAFF.

This clonotype was counted many times. This chain links TRBV5-5 with TRBJ2-1; D possibly matches TRBD1 or TRBD2 (5 bases each). Trimming removed 3 bases at V and 7 bases at J, with 14 bases between. The CDR3 is 14 amino acids. The germline V gene has CDR1 SGHKS and CDR2 YYEKEE (reference sequence). The CDR3 loop is CASSSTGDRNEQFF. The CDR3 DNA is TGTGCCAGCAGCTCAACCGGGGACCGAAATGAGCAGTTCTTC.